The present T cell receptor (beta chain) was sequenced within a study of OX40 agonist ivuxolimab in advanced cancers. Points from the study as a whole: The work left the antigen specificity of expanded peripheral T cells undetermined. CD8+ T cells were the subset that, on average, had more expanded clones than CD4+.

This clone is a singleton in its sample. Antigen: not known. A history of autoimmune disease or systemic immunosuppression excluded patients. V lost 2 bases and J lost 0, with 5 bases in between. Germline CDR1 and CDR2: SGDLS and YYNGEE. CDR3 size: 14 residues. Clones were sequenced by immunoSEQ multiplex PCR, and TCRdb holds only the in-frame ones, with some missing. Among more than 85,000 clones listed, around 90% were seen once. The rearrangement uses TRBV9 and TRBJ2-2, with unresolved D. The clonotype originates from an adult with an advanced solid tumor such as melanoma, head and neck, liver or kidney cancer. The specimen was CD4+ or CD8+ T cells sorted from blood, collected in a trial of the OX40 agonist ivuxolimab. CDR3 residues: CASSVQSNTGELFF. DNA for the CDR3: TGTGCCAGCAGCGTCCAGTCGAACACCGGGGAGCTGTTTTTT.